This TCR beta chain originates from a study of CD8 T cells in ankylosing spondylitis. MiXCR, applied by TCRdb to the 5' RACE reads, yields one record per CDR3 protein. The sample includes about 250,000 distinct CDR3 sequences, 15% to 20% seen only once; the top ten take about a third. Per germline, CDR1 MDHEN and CDR2 SYDVKM. This CDR3 is built from 16 residues. With 3 bases clipped from V and 1 base from J, the junction kept 4 bases outside the gene matches. Sample: blood, either unsorted or a sorted T cell fraction (not recorded which). This rearrangement joins TRBV28 to TRBJ2-1, with 9 bases fitting TRBD2. The sequence was obtained from a male donor with ankylosing spondylitis or in good health (not recorded which). CDR3 bases: TGTGCCAGCAGTTTCCTTAGCGGGAGTTCCTACAATGAGCAGTTCTTC. Protein: CASSFLSGSSYNEQFF.